One sample yielded the 8 T cell receptor beta chains listed below, sequenced in a study of control samples from healthy donors and cancer patients. Clones were sequenced by immunoSEQ multiplex PCR, and TCRdb holds only the in-frame ones, with some missing. The table includes approximately 86,000 clones, about 89% detected once. Sequenced: blood. These receptors originate from a man younger than 40 in good health.

The chain employs TRBV25-1 and TRBJ2-1, with 10 bases lining up with TRBD1. The J segment lost 7 bases and the V segment lost 4 bases, leaving 4 bases of the junction unmatched. There are 14 residues in the CDR3. Germline assignment: CDR1 MGHDK and CDR2 SYGVNS. In DNA form, the CDR3 reads TGTGCCAGCAGTGCGGACAGGGGGGGAAATGAGCAGTTCTTC. Its translation is CASSADRGGNEQFF.

This clone has just a few counts. The V call is TRBV19, the J call TRBJ1-2, with D hard to call. V lost 1 base, J lost 6 bases, and 12 bases lay in between. The CDR3 loop spans 14 amino acids. CDR1 is LNHDA, CDR2 SQIVND, per germline (reference sequence). Here the CDR3 reads CASSIGSWVHGYTF. The CDR3 DNA follows: TGTGCCAGTAGTATAGGATCCTGGGTCCATGGCTACACCTTC.

The chain combines TRBV5-5 with TRBJ1-2; tentatively, D is TRBD1 (6 bases). Germline V CDR1 and CDR2: SGHKS, YYEKEE (reference sequence). The CDR3 extends over 15 amino acids. V was cut by 3 bases and J by 3 bases, with 15 bases left in between. DNA for the CDR3: TGTGCCAGCAGCTCGAGGGGTAGGGGGGACTATGGCTACACCTTC. This encodes CASSSRGRGDYGYTF.

This chain uses TRBV14 with TRBJ1-5; D gene ambiguous. This CDR3 comprises 14 residues. Between the trimmed V and J ends, which lost 8 bases and 5 bases, there was a span of 16 bases. Germline V gene lookup returns CDR1 SGHDN and CDR2 FVKESK. The CDR3 protein is CASEKALWHQPQHF. DNA of the CDR3: TGTGCCAGCGAGAAGGCCTTGTGGCATCAGCCCCAGCATTTT.

This chain uses TRBV5-1 with TRBJ2-6; TRBD2 matches at 12 bases. The CDR3 sequence is 20 residues long. The V gene's germline CDR1 is SGHRS and CDR2 YFSETQ. Trimming at V came to 4 bases and at J to 1 base, leaving 12 bases not matched to a gene. The CDR3 protein is CASSPTRTSGAASGANVLTF. The DNA for the CDR3 is TGCGCCAGCAGCCCCACCCGGACTAGCGGGGCGGCTTCTGGGGCCAACGTCCTGACTTTC.

The rearrangement joins TRBV12-3 or TRBV12-4 to TRBJ1-1; D is undetermined. Trimming removed 7 bases from V and 6 bases from J, with 12 bases in between. The CDR3 has 12 amino acids. In DNA form, the CDR3 reads TGTGCCAGCACCGGCGGGGTGTCTGAAGCTTTCTTT. Its protein product is CASTGGVSEAFF.

This chain links TRBV10-2 with TRBJ1-2; D ambiguous. Per the germline V gene, CDR1 is WSHSY and CDR2 is SAAADI. This CDR3 is built from 14 residues. V lost 7 bases to trimming and J lost 2 bases, with 14 bases between them. The CDR3 sequence: CASTPGSENYGYTF. CDR3 sequence (DNA): TGCGCCAGCACCCCGGGAAGTGAGAACTATGGCTACACCTTC.

The CDR3 loop is CASSAGQTLPYEQYF. CDR3 DNA: TGTGCCAGCAGCGCGGGACAAACACTCCCCTACGAGCAGTACTTC. This rearrangement joins TRBV9 to TRBJ2-7; possible D gene TRBD1, 6 bases. CDR1 SGDLS and CDR2 YYNGEE come from the germline V gene. V was cut by 3 bases and J by 2 bases, with 15 bases left in between. CDR3 length: 15 amino acids.